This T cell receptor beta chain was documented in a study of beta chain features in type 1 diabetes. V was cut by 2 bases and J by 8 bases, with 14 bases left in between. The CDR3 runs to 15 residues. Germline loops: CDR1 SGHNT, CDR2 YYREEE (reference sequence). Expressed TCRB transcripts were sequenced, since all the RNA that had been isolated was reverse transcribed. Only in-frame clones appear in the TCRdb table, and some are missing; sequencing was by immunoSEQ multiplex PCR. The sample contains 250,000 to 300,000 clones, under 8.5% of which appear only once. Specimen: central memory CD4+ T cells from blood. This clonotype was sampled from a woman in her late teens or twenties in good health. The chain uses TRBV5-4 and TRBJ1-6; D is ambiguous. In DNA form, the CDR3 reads TGTGCCAGCAGCTTAGGGCAGGCCAAGGATTCACCCCTCCACTTT. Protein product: CASSLGQAKDSPLHF.